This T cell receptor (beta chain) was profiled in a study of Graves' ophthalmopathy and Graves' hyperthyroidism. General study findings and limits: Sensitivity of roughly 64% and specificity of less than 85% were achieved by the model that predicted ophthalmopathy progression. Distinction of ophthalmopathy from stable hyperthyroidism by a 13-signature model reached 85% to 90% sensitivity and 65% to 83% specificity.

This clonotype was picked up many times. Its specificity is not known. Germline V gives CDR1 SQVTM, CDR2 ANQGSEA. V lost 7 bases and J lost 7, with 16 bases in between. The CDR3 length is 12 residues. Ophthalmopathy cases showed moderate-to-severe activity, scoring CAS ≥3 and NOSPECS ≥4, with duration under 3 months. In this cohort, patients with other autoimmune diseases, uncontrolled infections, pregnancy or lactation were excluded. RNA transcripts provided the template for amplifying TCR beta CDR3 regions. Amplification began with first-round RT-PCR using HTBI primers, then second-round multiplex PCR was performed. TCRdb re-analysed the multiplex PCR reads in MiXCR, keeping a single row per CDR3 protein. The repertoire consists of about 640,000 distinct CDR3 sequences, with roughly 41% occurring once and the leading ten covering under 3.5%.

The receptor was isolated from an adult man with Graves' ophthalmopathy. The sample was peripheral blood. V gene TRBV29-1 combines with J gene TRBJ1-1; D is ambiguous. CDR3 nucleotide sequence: TGCAGCGCCTTCGGGGAGTGGGATGAAGCTTTCTTT. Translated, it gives CSAFGEWDEAFF.